This note documents a single T cell receptor (beta chain) sequence. The antigen is not known. The data are from a study of shared clonotypes between healthy human individuals. Points from the study as a whole: With four donors compared, about 5% of naive CD4 clonotypes were shared. Clonotype sharing among the donors was expected to vary with sequencing depth. Blood was the only sampled material, and tissue repertoires likely differ. Among non-shared clonotypes, generation probabilities were lower than among those shared by all four donors.

CDR1 is MNHNS, CDR2 SASEGT, per germline. CDR3 size: 14 residues. V was clipped by 5 bases and J by 3 bases; unmatched bases: 4. Sequencing was performed with immunoSEQ multiplex PCR; in TCRdb, only in-frame clones are kept and a portion is missing. The sample lists some 1,900,000 clones; about 94% were seen once. Naive CD8 cells lacked CD45RO and underwent positive selection for CCR7, leaving out terminally differentiated effector memory CD45RA+ cells. The chain combines TRBV6-1 with TRBJ2-7; 10 bases are shared with TRBD1. This clonotype was obtained from a man aged 18 to 29 in good health. The specimen sequenced was naive CD8+ T cells sorted from blood. The CDR3 bases are TGTGCCAGCAGTCCGTGGACAGGGGGCTACGAGCAGTACTTC. The encoded protein is CASSPWTGGYEQYF.